The T cell receptor beta chain under discussion was sequenced for a study of T cells expressing NK-cell markers. Study-wide points: The leading position in the CD3+CD56-NKG2C+ fraction of a handful of donors also went to these clonotypes.

Template switching by 5'RACE with UMIs generated the TCR beta cDNA. Each CDR3 protein gets one entry in TCRdb, which reprocessed the 5' RACE reads and gives no DNA. The sample has about 140,000 distinct CDR3 sequences. Remarks on this clonotype: The target antigen is unknown.

The CDR3 extends over 15 amino acids. In germline, CDR1 is LNHDA, CDR2 SQIVND (reference sequence). The chain combines TRBV19 with TRBJ2-3. The source is a man aged 18 to 30 in good health. The sequenced material came from blood T cells: a sorted CD56 or NKG2C T cell subset, CD4+ or CD8+ T cells, or bulk PBMC T cells (not recorded which). CDR3 region: CASSISRGYTDTQYF.